Listed below are T cell receptor beta chains from one sample, sequenced in a study of CD8+ T cells in alopecia areata. Measured with immunoSEQ multiplex PCR; TCRdb has only the in-frame clones, and not every one. The table records 200,000 to 250,000 clones, approximately 52% of them present only once. The sample in question was CD4+ T cells sorted from blood, obtained at week 0. The receptors derive from a human donor with alopecia areata. The conserved cysteine and the conserved F or W are not part of the CDR3 here. Each record gives: clone size, D gene, J gene, V gene, CDR3 protein. D genes are given only for firm matches. For some rows the clone size is stated as once, few or many, or as a class when expanded; others skip it.

abundance: few
d_gene: TRBD1
j_gene: TRBJ2-7
v_gene: TRBV27
CDR3aa: ASKPGQLSYEQY

abundance: .
d_gene: .
j_gene: TRBJ1-5
v_gene: TRBV18
CDR3aa: ASSTDGVSNQPQH

abundance: .
d_gene: .
j_gene: TRBJ2-6
v_gene: TRBV30
CDR3aa: AWRNHLGSGANVLA

abundance: few
d_gene: TRBD1
j_gene: TRBJ2-1
v_gene: TRBV19
CDR3aa: ASSTKQGGPANEQF

abundance: .
d_gene: .
j_gene: TRBJ2-7
v_gene: TRBV6-5
CDR3aa: ASSYSGGVLYNEQY

abundance: many
d_gene: TRBD1
j_gene: TRBJ2-1
v_gene: TRBV10-1
CDR3aa: ASSEQGGSNEQF

abundance: few
d_gene: .
j_gene: TRBJ1-1
v_gene: TRBV7-2
CDR3aa: ASSLEVRTEAF

abundance: .
d_gene: TRBD1
j_gene: TRBJ1-1
v_gene: TRBV30
CDR3aa: AWSEDRVTEAF

abundance: once
d_gene: .
j_gene: TRBJ2-3
v_gene: TRBV11-2
CDR3aa: ASSPGWDWSTDTQY

abundance: few
d_gene: .
j_gene: TRBJ2-2
v_gene: TRBV10-3
CDR3aa: AISEWSGANTGELF

abundance: .
d_gene: .
j_gene: TRBJ2-2
v_gene: TRBV2
CDR3aa: ASRLTDNTGELF

abundance: .
d_gene: .
j_gene: TRBJ2-3
v_gene: TRBV28
CDR3aa: ASSFGGTDTQY

abundance: .
d_gene: .
j_gene: TRBJ1-1
v_gene: TRBV10-3
CDR3aa: AISVRTSETEAF

abundance: few
d_gene: .
j_gene: TRBJ2-1
v_gene: TRBV2
CDR3aa: ASSEQGVGEQF

abundance: few
d_gene: .
j_gene: TRBJ2-7
v_gene: TRBV5-1
CDR3aa: ASTPSYEQY

abundance: .
d_gene: .
j_gene: TRBJ1-5
v_gene: TRBV19
CDR3aa: ASTLRGRQPQH

abundance: few
d_gene: TRBD1
j_gene: TRBJ2-1
v_gene: TRBV30
CDR3aa: AWDRTGGYNEQF

abundance: .
d_gene: .
j_gene: TRBJ2-7
v_gene: TRBV2
CDR3aa: ASMGDFFYEQY

abundance: few
d_gene: TRBD1
j_gene: TRBJ1-5
v_gene: TRBV14
CDR3aa: ASSPQGASEPQH

abundance: .
d_gene: TRBD2
j_gene: TRBJ2-1
v_gene: TRBV13
CDR3aa: ASSSWVAGGNEQF

abundance: few
d_gene: .
j_gene: TRBJ2-1
v_gene: TRBV6-1
CDR3aa: ASSGRQAGHNEQF

abundance: .
d_gene: .
j_gene: TRBJ2-3
v_gene: TRBV4-2
CDR3aa: ASSQELGDTQY

abundance: few
d_gene: .
j_gene: TRBJ1-3
v_gene: TRBV6-5
CDR3aa: ASSYPAQSSGNTIY

abundance: few
d_gene: TRBD2
j_gene: TRBJ2-5
v_gene: TRBV29-1
CDR3aa: SVEYVVSGMETQY

abundance: .
d_gene: .
j_gene: TRBJ1-1
v_gene: TRBV25-1
CDR3aa: ASSEYKQGLNTEAF

abundance: .
d_gene: .
j_gene: TRBJ1-6
v_gene: TRBV9
CDR3aa: ASSLLGDGSPLH

abundance: few
d_gene: .
j_gene: TRBJ2-1
v_gene: TRBV10-2
CDR3aa: ASSESKYNEQF

abundance: .
d_gene: TRBD1
j_gene: TRBJ2-7
v_gene: TRBV30
CDR3aa: AWGTGSYEQY

abundance: .
d_gene: TRBD1
j_gene: TRBJ1-1
v_gene: TRBV28
CDR3aa: ASSLGGQGGEAF